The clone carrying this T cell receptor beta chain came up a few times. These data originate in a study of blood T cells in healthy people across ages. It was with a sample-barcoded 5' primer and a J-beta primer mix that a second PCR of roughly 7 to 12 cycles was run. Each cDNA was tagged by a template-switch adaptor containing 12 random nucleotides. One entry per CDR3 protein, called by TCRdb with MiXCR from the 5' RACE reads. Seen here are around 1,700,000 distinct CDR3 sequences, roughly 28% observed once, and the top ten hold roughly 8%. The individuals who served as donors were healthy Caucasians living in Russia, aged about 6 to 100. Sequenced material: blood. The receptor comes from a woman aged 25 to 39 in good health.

The CDR3 DNA follows: TGTGCCAGCAGGGAACTGGGGGGAGAACCTAACTATGGCTACACCTTC. This codes for CASRELGGEPNYGYTF. The chain has TRBV7-9 and TRBJ1-2; D perhaps matches TRBD1 (5 bases). The V gene lost 6 bases and the J gene lost 0 bases, with 17 bases spanning the gap. This CDR3 is built from 16 residues. Germline-derived CDR1 and CDR2 are SEHNR and FQNEAQ (reference sequence). The complete variable domain, with remaining parts taken from reference TRBV7-9 and TRBJ1-2, reads DTGVSQNPRHKITKRGQNVTFRCDPISEHNRLYWYRQTLGQGPEFLTYFQNEAQLEKSRLLSDRFSAERPKGSFSTLEIQRTEQGDSAMYLCASRELGGEPNYGYTFGSGTRLTVV.